The 8 T cell receptor beta chains below come from one sample, sequenced in a study of naive CD8 T cells in extremely preterm neonates. Findings and limits, study-wide: Preterm infants showed shorter CDR3s, fewer N additions and less trimming than older groups.

These receptors' antigens are unknown. Extremely preterm deliveries at 23-27 weeks of gestation provided the preterm samples. The assay was immunoSEQ multiplex PCR, and TCRdb's table has in-frame clones only and misses some. The sample has more than 20,000 clones; around 88% are singletons. The sequenced sample was naive CD8+ T cells from cord blood. The receptors stem from a boy who was born preterm.

The sample holds one count of this clone. The gene calls are TRBV7-2 and TRBJ2-3, with TRBD2 identical over 10 bases. Germline CDR1 SGHTA, CDR2 FQGNSA. The CDR3 runs to 16 residues. With V trimmed by 2 bases and J by 1 base, 3 bases remained unmatched. CDR3 nucleotides: TGTGCCAGCAGCTTACCTAGCGGGGGTGGCACAGATACGCAGTATTTT. Residues: CASSLPSGGGTDTQYF.

The chain is built from TRBV7-2 and TRBJ2-3; TRBD2 matches at 10 bases. Germline lookup yields CDR1 SGHTA and CDR2 FQGNSA. The CDR3 contains 14 residues. Unmatched junction bases numbered 3, after V lost 5 bases and J lost 4 bases. In DNA, the CDR3 is TGTGCCAGCAGCGGAGCGGGGGGGCCAGATACGCAGTATTTT. Translated, it gives CASSGAGGPDTQYF.

The chain couples TRBV9 to TRBJ1-2, with 9 bases lining up with TRBD1. This CDR3 spans 14 amino acids. Germline V CDR1 and CDR2: SGDLS, YYNGEE. The V and J ends lost 0 bases and 8 bases, in that order; junction bases with no gene match: 5. The CDR3 coding sequence is TGTGCCAGCAGCGTAGCTTGGACAGGGGAGGGCTACACCTTC. Translating it yields CASSVAWTGEGYTF.

The chain links TRBV5-1 to TRBJ1-1; D gene ambiguous. The CDR3 runs 14 residues. CDR1 and CDR2 from the germline V gene are SGHRS and YFSETQ. The germline V and J ends were trimmed by 2 bases and 0 bases, with 8 bases remaining between them. Here the CDR3 reads CASSFLAVNTEAFF. CDR3 in DNA: TGCGCCAGCAGCTTCCTCGCGGTGAACACTGAAGCTTTCTTT.

The chain is built from TRBV7-6 and TRBJ1-3; 7 bases fit TRBD1. CDR3 length equals 13 residues. CDR1 is SGHVS and CDR2 is FNYEAQ in the germline V gene. V lost 3 bases to trimming and J lost 4 bases; unmatched junction nucleotides: 0. The CDR3 loop is CASSLDRGNTIYF. The CDR3 DNA is TGTGCCAGCAGCTTGGACAGGGGAAACACCATATATTTT.

The chain carries TRBV9 and TRBJ1-1; D is unclear. In germline, CDR1 is SGDLS, CDR2 YYNGEE. V was shortened by 3 bases and J by 0 bases, with 3 bases between the two germline ends. The CDR3 has 12 amino acids. For the CDR3, the DNA is TGTGCCAGCAGCGCAATGAACACTGAAGCTTTCTTT. Translation: CASSAMNTEAFF.

This clone appeared once. This sequence joins TRBV9 and TRBJ2-3; 11 bases are a match to TRBD2. The V gene's germline CDR1 is SGDLS and CDR2 YYNGEE. The ends lost 2 bases at V and 4 bases at J; junction bases unmatched: 3. The CDR3 extends over 15 amino acids. CDR3 in DNA: TGTGCCAGCAGCGTTAGCGGGGGGGCCGCAGATACGCAGTATTTT. It yields the protein CASSVSGGAADTQYF.

The chain recombines TRBV5-6 with TRBJ1-1; 10 bases line up with TRBD1. This CDR3 is built from 14 residues. Germline-derived CDR1 and CDR2 are SGHDT and YYEEEE. V lost 4 bases to trimming and J lost 5 bases; unmatched junction nucleotides: 5. The CDR3 loop reads CASSIGTGVTEAFF. The CDR3 coding sequence is TGTGCCAGCAGCATAGGGACAGGGGTTACTGAAGCTTTCTTT.